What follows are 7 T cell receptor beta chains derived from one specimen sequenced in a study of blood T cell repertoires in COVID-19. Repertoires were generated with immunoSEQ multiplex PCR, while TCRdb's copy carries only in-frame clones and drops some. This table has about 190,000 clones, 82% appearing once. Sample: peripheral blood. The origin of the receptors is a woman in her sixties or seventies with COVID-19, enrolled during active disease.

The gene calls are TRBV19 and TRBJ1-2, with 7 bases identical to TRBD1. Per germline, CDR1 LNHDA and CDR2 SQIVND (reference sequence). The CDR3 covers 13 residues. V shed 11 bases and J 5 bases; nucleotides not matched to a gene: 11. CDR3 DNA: TGTGCCGCCTCTCAGGACAGGAGGTATGGCTACACCTTC. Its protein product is CAASQDRRYGYTF.

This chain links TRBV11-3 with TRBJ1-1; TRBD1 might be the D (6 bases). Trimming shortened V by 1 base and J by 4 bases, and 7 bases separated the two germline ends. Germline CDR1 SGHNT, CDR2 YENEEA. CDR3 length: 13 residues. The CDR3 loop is CASSLVRGTEAFF. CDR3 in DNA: TGTGCCAGCAGCTTAGTCAGGGGCACTGAAGCTTTCTTT.

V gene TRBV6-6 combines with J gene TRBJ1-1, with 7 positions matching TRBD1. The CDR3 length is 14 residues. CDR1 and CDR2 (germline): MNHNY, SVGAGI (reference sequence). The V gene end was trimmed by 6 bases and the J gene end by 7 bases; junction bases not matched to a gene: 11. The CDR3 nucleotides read TGTGCCAGCAGCGCCGGGACAGCCCGAATTGAAGCTTTCTTT. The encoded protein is CASSAGTARIEAFF.

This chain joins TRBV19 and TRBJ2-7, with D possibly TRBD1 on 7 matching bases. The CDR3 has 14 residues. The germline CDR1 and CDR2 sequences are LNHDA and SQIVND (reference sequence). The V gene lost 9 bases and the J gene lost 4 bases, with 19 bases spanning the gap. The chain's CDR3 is CASTPGGGGYEQYF. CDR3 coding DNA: TGTGCCAGCACACCAGGAGGGGGCGGATACGAGCAGTACTTC.

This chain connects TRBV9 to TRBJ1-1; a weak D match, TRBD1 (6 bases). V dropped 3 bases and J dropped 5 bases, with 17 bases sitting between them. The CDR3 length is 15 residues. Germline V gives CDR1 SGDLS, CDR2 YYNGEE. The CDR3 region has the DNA TGTGCCAGCAGCGCAACGACAGCCCAGGGGACTGAAGCTTTCTTT. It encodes CASSATTAQGTEAFF.

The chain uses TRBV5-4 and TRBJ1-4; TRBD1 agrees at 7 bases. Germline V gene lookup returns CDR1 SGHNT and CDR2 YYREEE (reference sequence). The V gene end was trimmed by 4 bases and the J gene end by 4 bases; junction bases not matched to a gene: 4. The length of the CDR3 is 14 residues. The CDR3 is CASSRDSDNEKLFF. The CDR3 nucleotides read TGTGCCAGCAGCAGGGACAGTGATAATGAAAAACTGTTTTTT.

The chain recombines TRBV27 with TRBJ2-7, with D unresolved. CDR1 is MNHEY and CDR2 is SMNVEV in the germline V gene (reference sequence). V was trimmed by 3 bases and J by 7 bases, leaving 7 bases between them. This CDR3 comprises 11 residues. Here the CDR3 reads CASSFVVEQYV. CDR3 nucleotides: TGTGCCAGCAGTTTCGTAGTGGAGCAGTACGTC.